Listed below are T cell receptor beta chains from one sample, sequenced in a study of control samples from healthy donors and cancer patients. Sequenced by immunoSEQ multiplex PCR; TCRdb stores in-frame clones only, minus some. The sample holds tens of thousands of clones, approximately 89% seen once. Sequencing was performed on PBMCs. These receptors were taken from a man aged 35 to 55 with colorectal cancer. Both conserved end residues are part of each CDR3. A D gene is named only where the DNA matches it firmly. Rows give clone size only sometimes, using once, few, many, or a class for an expanded clone.

clone_size	v_call	d_call	j_call	cdr3_nt	cdr3_aa
.	TRBV24-1	.	TRBJ2-7	TGTGCCACCAGTGATTTCAACTCCTACGAGCAGTACTTC	CATSDFNSYEQYF
few	TRBV7-9	TRBD2	TRBJ2-1	TGTGCCAGCACTCCCCAAGCTAGCGGATACAATGAGCAGTTCTTC	CASTPQASGYNEQFF
.	TRBV19	.	TRBJ2-5	TGTGCCAGTAGTATTGCAGGGGAGGGCGAGACCCAGTACTTC	CASSIAGEGETQYF
.	TRBV3-1/TRBV3-2	.	TRBJ2-5	TGTGCCAGCAGCCAAGATTGGCAGGGAGGCGAGACCCAGTACTTC	CASSQDWQGGETQYF
.	TRBV6-2/TRBV6-3	.	TRBJ1-1	TGTGCCAGCAGTCCGGGACGGTTTGAAGCTTTCTTT	CASSPGRFEAFF
.	TRBV27	.	TRBJ2-7	TGTGCCAGCAGTCATCTAGGAAGGGAGGTAAATTACGAGCAGTACTTC	CASSHLGREVNYEQYF
.	TRBV27	.	TRBJ2-7	TGTGCCAGCAGTTTTAAGGGAATCCACGAGCAGTACTTC	CASSFKGIHEQYF
once	TRBV24-1	.	TRBJ1-1	TGTGCCACCAGTCAAGGTACTGAAGCTTTCTTT	CATSQGTEAFF
.	TRBV5-1	TRBD2	TRBJ2-1	TGCGCCAGCAGCTTGGGATCTAGCGGCTCCTACAATGAGCAGTTCTTC	CASSLGSSGSYNEQFF
.	TRBV3-1/TRBV3-2	TRBD1	TRBJ2-1	TGTGCCAGCAGCCCCGGGACAGGGGTTTTCAATGAGCAGTTCTTC	CASSPGTGVFNEQFF
few	TRBV5-1	TRBD1	TRBJ1-5	TGCGCCAGCAGCCGGACAGGGGGCAAGGATCAGCCCCAGCATTTT	CASSRTGGKDQPQHF
once	TRBV21-1	.	TRBJ2-7	TGTGCCAGCAGCAAAGGCCGAGAGCGGGAGGCCCGCGGGGGTCGCTACGAGCAGTACTTC	CASSKGREREARGGRYEQYF
.	TRBV2	TRBD2	TRBJ2-7	TGTGCCAGCAGTGAGACTAGCGGGAGTCACGAGCAGTACTTC	CASSETSGSHEQYF
.	TRBV5-4	.	TRBJ2-1	TGTGCCAGCAGCTGGGAGGTGGGCAATGAGCAGTTCTTC	CASSWEVGNEQFF
.	TRBV19	.	TRBJ2-7	TGTGCCAGTAGCGACCCCGGGACGATCGGCCTCGAGCAGTACTTC	CASSDPGTIGLEQYF